This T cell receptor (beta chain) was recorded in a study of ipilimumab plus nivolumab after autologous stem cell transplantation. Assay: immunoSEQ multiplex PCR; the TCRdb copy retains only in-frame clones and omits some. The sample contains around 21,000 clones, 77% of which appear only once. Germline V gives CDR1 LNHDA, CDR2 SQIVND (reference sequence). CDR3 size: 15 residues. V was pared by 7 bases and J by 5 bases, with 15 bases between. This chain uses TRBV19 with TRBJ1-6; D is uncertain. This clonotype originated in a male donor with diffuse large B-cell lymphoma. Sequencing used PBMCs, obtained in a trial of ipilimumab plus nivolumab as post-transplant consolidation. CDR3 nucleotide sequence: TGTGCCAGTAATAAGGCGGATGTCAATAATTCACCCCTCCACTTT. Its protein is CASNKADVNNSPLHF.